The 24 T cell receptor beta chains given below trace back to one sample, sequenced in a study of cytomegalovirus exposure and HLA in healthy donors. PCR primers comprised 60 Vbeta and 13 Jbeta primers. TCRdb's copy holds only in-frame clones and misses some; the assay was immunoSEQ multiplex PCR. In the table there are around 100,000 clones, 76% of which are singletons. Sequencing was performed on PBMCs. The source is a young woman in good health and CMV-seropositive.

The chain couples TRBV7-2 to TRBJ1-1; tentatively, D is TRBD1 (5 bases). The germline V gene has CDR1 SGHTA and CDR2 FQGNSA. The CDR3 contains 13 residues. Between the trimmed V and J ends, which lost 5 bases and 6 bases, there was a span of 13 bases. The CDR3 bases are TGTGCCAGCAGCGCCCACAGGCGAGCTGAAGCTTTCTTT. Amino acids: CASSAHRRAEAFF. The variable domain in full, completed from reference TRBV7-2 and TRBJ1-1, reads GAGVSQSPSNKVTEKGKDVELRCDPISGHTALYWYRQSLGQGLEFLIYFQGNSAPDKSGLPSDRFSAERTGGSVSTLTIQRTQQEDSAVYLCASSAHRRAEAFFGQGTRLTVV.

This clone appeared once. The chain links TRBV5-6 to TRBJ2-6; 7 bases fit TRBD1. The V and J ends lost 6 bases and 1 base, in that order; junction bases with no gene match: 13. CDR1 and CDR2 from the germline V gene are SGHDT and YYEEEE. This CDR3 contains 18 residues. CDR3 nucleotides: TGTGCCAGCATCCCCGGACAGGTTTTGTTTTCTGGGGCCAACGTCCTGACTTTC. Amino acids: CASIPGQVLFSGANVLTF.

The gene calls are TRBV18 and TRBJ1-3, with 8 bases aligning to TRBD1. Per the germline V gene, CDR1 is KGHSH and CDR2 is LQKENI. CDR3 size: 18 residues. V shed 3 bases, J shed 0 bases, and the junction held 10 bases outside the gene matches. CDR3 nucleotides: TGTGCCAGCTCACCCCTGGAGGCAGGGGGCCCCTCTGGAAACACCATATATTTT. It specifies CASSPLEAGGPSGNTIYF.

The chain carries TRBV19 and TRBJ1-3; 12 bases agree with TRBD1. CDR3 size: 16 residues. Germline assignment: CDR1 LNHDA and CDR2 SQIVND (reference sequence). The V segment lost 7 bases and the J segment 8 bases; nucleotides outside the gene matches: 12. In DNA form, the CDR3 reads TGTGCCAGTAATACCCTACCGGGACAGGGGGCAGACACCATATATTTT. Its translation is CASNTLPGQGADTIYF.

This clone has only a few counts. V is TRBV5-1 and J is TRBJ1-3; 10 positions match TRBD1. CDR1 is SGHRS, CDR2 YFSETQ, per germline. J was trimmed by 5 bases and V by 1 base; bases with no gene match: 3. CDR3 size: 15 residues. CDR3 protein: CASSLWDRGRNTIYF. The CDR3 nucleotides are TGCGCCAGCAGCTTGTGGGACAGGGGTCGAAACACCATATATTTT. The full variable domain, completed using reference TRBV5-1 and TRBJ1-3, is KAGVTQTPRYLIKTRGQQVTLSCSPISGHRSVSWYQQTPGQGLQFLFEYFSETQRNKGNFPGRFSGRQFSNSRSEMNVSTLELGDSALYLCASSLWDRGRNTIYFGEGSWLTVV.

The V and J genes are TRBV5-6 and TRBJ1-1, with D possibly being TRBD1 (6 bases). The CDR3 is made up of 16 amino acids. The germline gives CDR1 SGHDT, CDR2 YYEEEE. The V end lost 0 bases, the J end lost 7 bases, and 19 bases lay between the germline ends. The CDR3 here is CASSLGGRQAVHEAFF. The CDR3 bases are TGTGCCAGCAGCTTGGGAGGCCGACAGGCAGTACATGAAGCTTTCTTT.

The V call is TRBV7-2, the J call TRBJ1-3, with D uncertain. V lost 5 bases, J lost 4 bases, and 15 bases lay in between. Per germline, CDR1 SGHTA and CDR2 FQGNSA. The CDR3 runs 15 residues. CDR3 DNA: TGTGCCAGCAGCCCCAGCCGGGTTTACGGAAACACCATATATTTT. This encodes CASSPSRVYGNTIYF.

The V and J genes are TRBV5-1 and TRBJ2-3, with D unclear. The germline gives CDR1 SGHRS, CDR2 YFSETQ. V lost 6 bases, J lost 6 bases, and 14 bases lay in between. The CDR3 runs 13 residues. Here the CDR3 reads CASIGSRSDTQYF. For the CDR3, the DNA is TGCGCCAGCATCGGGTCTCGGTCGGATACGCAGTATTTT.

The rearrangement uses TRBV7-3 and TRBJ2-2; D possibly corresponds to TRBD2 (5 bases). Germline V lookup: CDR1 SGHTA, CDR2 FQGTGA. The CDR3 is 15 residues long. V was cut by 2 bases and J by 0 bases, with 7 bases left in between. In nucleotides, the CDR3 is TGTGCCAGCAGCTTAGGCGGGCCGAACACCGGGGAGCTGTTTTTT. Its protein product is CASSLGGPNTGELFF.

This chain links TRBV4-3 with TRBJ1-5; no clear D gene. CDR1 and CDR2 (germline): LGHNA, YSLEER. V was shortened by 4 bases and J by 6 bases, with 13 bases between the two germline ends. This CDR3 region has 14 residues. CDR3 sequence reads: CASSRSGSGQPQHF. The CDR3 nucleotides read TGCGCCAGCAGCCGGTCAGGCTCAGGTCAGCCCCAGCATTTT.

This clone was observed a handful of times. The rearrangement joins TRBV5-1 to TRBJ2-3, with D possibly TRBD1 on 5 matching bases. The CDR3 length is 18 residues. V lost 1 base and J 5 bases, leaving 23 bases between the germline ends. In germline, CDR1 is SGHRS, CDR2 YFSETQ. This CDR3 reads CASSLRARVEVLGDTQYF. DNA of the CDR3: TGCGCCAGCAGCTTGAGGGCCAGGGTTGAAGTTCTGGGAGATACGCAGTATTTT.

The CDR3 reads CASSFRFNSPLHF. The CDR3 DNA reads TGTGCCAGCAGTTTTCGGTTTAATTCACCCCTCCACTTT. The chain employs TRBV27 and TRBJ1-6; D gene uncertain. The CDR3 length is 13 residues. V gave up 3 bases and J gave up 6 bases, with 6 bases separating them. Germline lookup yields CDR1 MNHEY and CDR2 SMNVEV (reference sequence).

The gene calls are TRBV18 and TRBJ1-5; TRBD1 matches 9 bases. CDR3 length equals 15 residues. V was clipped by 5 bases and J by 6 bases; unmatched bases: 8. From germline, CDR1 is KGHSH and CDR2 LQKENI. The DNA of the CDR3 is TGTGCCAGCTCATCCCGGACAGGGGAAGGTCAGCCCCAGCATTTT. It yields the protein CASSSRTGEGQPQHF.

The CDR3: CSAAGGPYEQYF. CDR3 DNA sequence: TGCAGCGCCGCCGGGGGGCCCTACGAGCAGTACTTC. The chain has TRBV29-1 and TRBJ2-7, with a weak D call TRBD2 (7 bases). Germline CDR1 SQVTM, CDR2 ANQGSEA. This CDR3 has 12 amino acids. V lost 7 bases and J lost 2, with 12 bases in between.

The rearrangement links TRBV7-3 to TRBJ1-1, with TRBD1 matching 7 bases. This CDR3 contains 15 residues. Losses at the gene ends were 0 bases for V and 1 base for J; bases not matched to a gene: 2. CDR1 and CDR2 (germline): SGHTA, FQGTGA. The CDR3 loop is CASSLTGTENTEAFF. The DNA for the CDR3 is TGTGCCAGCAGCTTAACCGGGACAGAGAACACTGAAGCTTTCTTT.

The DNA for the CDR3 is TGTGCCTGGGGAGCGGCTAGCGGGAATGCAGATACGCAGTATTTT. This sequence encodes CAWGAASGNADTQYF. The rearrangement uses TRBV30 and TRBJ2-3; 9 bases map to TRBD2. With V trimmed by 5 bases and J by 4 bases, 10 bases remained unmatched. Per germline, CDR1 GTSNPN and CDR2 SVGIG (reference sequence). The CDR3 runs to 15 residues.

The chain has TRBV9 and TRBJ2-1, with no clear D. The germline V and J ends were trimmed by 0 bases and 7 bases, with 8 bases remaining between them. The germline V gene encodes CDR1 SGDLS and CDR2 YYNGEE. This CDR3 region has 13 residues. The DNA for the CDR3 is TGTGCCAGCAGCGTAGAGTCAGCGAATGAGCAGTTCTTC. This codes for CASSVESANEQFF.

The chain carries TRBV19 and TRBJ2-2; 10 bases align to TRBD1. The CDR3 loop spans 17 amino acids. Germline CDR1 LNHDA, CDR2 SQIVND (reference sequence). The junction had 7 bases not matched to a gene; V was cut back by 6 bases and J by 0 bases. The DNA of the CDR3 is TGTGCCAGTAGACGACAGGGGGCGTCCGCGAACACCGGGGAGCTGTTTTTT. Translating gives CASRRQGASANTGELFF.

CDR3 nucleotide sequence: TGTGCCAGCAGGCCCCACCCCGACTCATCGTACAATGAGCAGTTCTTC. This sequence encodes CASRPHPDSSYNEQFF. The chain is built from TRBV6-4 and TRBJ2-1, with D unclear. CDR3 length: 16 residues. V was cut by 6 bases and J by 4 bases, with 19 bases left in between. Per germline, CDR1 MRHNA and CDR2 SNTAGT.

J is TRBJ2-1 and V is TRBV7-9; TRBD2 agrees at 11 bases. Germline CDR1 SEHNR, CDR2 FQNEAQ (reference sequence). V lost 5 bases, J lost 5 bases, and 14 bases stayed unmatched. This CDR3 region has 18 residues. Here the CDR3 DNA reads TGTGCCAGCAGCCCACTCCCCTCACTAGCGGGAGCTGACAATGAGCAGTTCTTC. It encodes CASSPLPSLAGADNEQFF.

This chain links TRBV7-8 with TRBJ2-1, with a possible D match to TRBD2 (6 bases). With 1 base removed from V and 6 bases from J, the gap between germline ends came to 13 bases. Germline V gives CDR1 SGHVS, CDR2 FQNEAQ. This CDR3 is 15 amino acids long. The CDR3 DNA follows: TGTGCCAGCAGCTTAGGAGCGACGCGGGGCAATGAGCAGTTCTTC. Translated: CASSLGATRGNEQFF.

J is TRBJ2-7 and V is TRBV28, with D unresolved. This CDR3 is 13 amino acids long. The V gene lost 3 bases and the J gene lost 0 bases, with 6 bases spanning the gap. Germline CDR1 reads MDHEN; CDR2 reads SYDVKM. The CDR3 is CASSLYGSYEQYF. As DNA, the CDR3 is TGTGCCAGCAGTTTGTACGGCTCCTACGAGCAGTACTTC.

The table lists this clone with a few counts. The CDR3 spells CASSVAPGWVGEQYF. CDR3 nucleotide sequence: TGTGCCAGCAGCGTAGCTCCAGGTTGGGTAGGAGAGCAGTACTTC. The J gene is TRBJ2-7, the V gene TRBV9, with unresolved D. The germline V gene has CDR1 SGDLS and CDR2 YYNGEE. The ends were cut back, 0 bases at V and 7 bases at J, with 17 bases in the middle. This CDR3 spans 15 amino acids. Based on the CDR3 plus reference TRBV9 and TRBJ2-7, the full variable domain is DSGVTQTPKHLITATGQRVTLRCSPRSGDLSVYWYQQSLDQGLQFLIQYYNGEERAKGNILERFSAQQFPDLHSELNLSSLELGDSALYFCASSVAPGWVGEQYFGPGTRLTVT.

This clone was observed a single time. V gene TRBV11-2 combines with J gene TRBJ2-6, with D hard to call. V was clipped by 6 bases and J by 0 bases, with 15 bases between them. This CDR3 spans 17 amino acids. Germline loops: CDR1 SGHAT, CDR2 FQNNGV. CDR3 DNA: TGTGCCAGCAGGGTGGTCGAAGCGAGCTCTGGGGCCAACGTCCTGACTTTC. This sequence encodes CASRVVEASSGANVLTF.